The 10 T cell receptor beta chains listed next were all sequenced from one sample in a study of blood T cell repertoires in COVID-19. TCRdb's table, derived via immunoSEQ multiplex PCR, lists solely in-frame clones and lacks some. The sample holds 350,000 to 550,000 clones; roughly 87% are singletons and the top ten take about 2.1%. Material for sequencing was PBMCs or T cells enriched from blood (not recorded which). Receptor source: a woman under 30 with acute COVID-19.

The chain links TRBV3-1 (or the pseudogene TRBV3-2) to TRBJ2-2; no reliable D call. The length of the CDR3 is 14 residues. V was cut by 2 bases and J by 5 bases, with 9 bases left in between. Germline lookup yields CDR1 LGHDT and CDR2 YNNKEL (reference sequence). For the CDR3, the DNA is TGTGCCAGCAGCCAAAGAGGCACAACCGGGGAGCTGTTTTTT. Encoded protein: CASSQRGTTGELFF.

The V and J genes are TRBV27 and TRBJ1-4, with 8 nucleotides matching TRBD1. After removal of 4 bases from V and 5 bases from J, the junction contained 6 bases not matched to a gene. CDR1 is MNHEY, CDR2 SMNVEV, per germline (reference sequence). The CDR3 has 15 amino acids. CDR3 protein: CASSSSDRVNEKLFF. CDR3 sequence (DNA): TGTGCCAGCAGTTCCTCGGACAGGGTGAATGAAAAACTGTTTTTT.

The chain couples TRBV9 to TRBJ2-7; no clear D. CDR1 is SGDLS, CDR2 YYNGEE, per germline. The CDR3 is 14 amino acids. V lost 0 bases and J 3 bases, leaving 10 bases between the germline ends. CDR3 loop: CASSVGSRDYEQYF. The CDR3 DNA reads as TGTGCCAGCAGCGTAGGATCAAGAGACTACGAGCAGTACTTC.

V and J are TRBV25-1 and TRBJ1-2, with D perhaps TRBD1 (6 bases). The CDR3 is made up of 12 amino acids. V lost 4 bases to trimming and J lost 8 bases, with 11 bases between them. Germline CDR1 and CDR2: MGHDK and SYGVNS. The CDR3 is CASSGAGEGYTF. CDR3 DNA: TGTGCCAGCAGTGGGGCAGGGGAAGGCTACACCTTC.

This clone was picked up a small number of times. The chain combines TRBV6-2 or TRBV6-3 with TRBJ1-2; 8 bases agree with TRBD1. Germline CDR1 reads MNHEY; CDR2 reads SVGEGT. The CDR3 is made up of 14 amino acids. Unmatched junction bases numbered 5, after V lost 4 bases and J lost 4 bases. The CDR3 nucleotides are TGTGCCAGCAGTTGGCAGGGGGCAGGCTATGGCTACACCTTC. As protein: CASSWQGAGYGYTF.

The CDR3 nucleotides are TGTGCCAGTAGTATAGGCAACAGCCGACAGCCCCAGCATTTT. It yields the protein CASSIGNSRQPQHF. This sequence joins TRBV19 and TRBJ1-5; D is uncertain. The germline CDR1 and CDR2 sequences are LNHDA and SQIVND (reference sequence). V lost 1 base and J 7 bases, leaving 11 bases between the germline ends. The CDR3 sequence is 14 residues long.

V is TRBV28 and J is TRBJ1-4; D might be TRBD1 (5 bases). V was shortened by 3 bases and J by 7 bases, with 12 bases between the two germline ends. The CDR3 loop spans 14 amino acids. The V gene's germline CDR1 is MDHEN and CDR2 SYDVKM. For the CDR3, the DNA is TGTGCCAGCAGTTTCGGAGGGGTGGGTGAAAAACTGTTTTTT. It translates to CASSFGGVGEKLFF.

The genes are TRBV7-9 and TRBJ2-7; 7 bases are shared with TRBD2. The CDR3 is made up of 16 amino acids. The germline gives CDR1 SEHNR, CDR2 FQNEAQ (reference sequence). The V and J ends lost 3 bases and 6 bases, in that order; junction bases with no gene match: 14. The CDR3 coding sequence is TGTGCCAGCAGCTTTTATAGCGGGCCCGTTGTGGTCGAGCAGTACTTC. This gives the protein CASSFYSGPVVVEQYF.

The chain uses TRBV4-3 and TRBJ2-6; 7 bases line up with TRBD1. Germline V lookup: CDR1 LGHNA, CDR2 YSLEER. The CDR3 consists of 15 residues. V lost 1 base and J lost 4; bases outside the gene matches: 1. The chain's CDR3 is CASSQGGGGANVLTF. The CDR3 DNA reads TGCGCCAGCAGCCAAGGAGGGGGCGGGGCCAACGTCCTGACTTTC.

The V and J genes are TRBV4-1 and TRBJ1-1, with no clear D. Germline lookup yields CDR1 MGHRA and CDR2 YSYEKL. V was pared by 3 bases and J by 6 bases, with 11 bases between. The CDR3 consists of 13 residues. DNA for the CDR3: TGCGCCAGCAGCCAGATGGTGAGGGCTGAAGCTTTCTTT. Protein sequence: CASSQMVRAEAFF.